These 28 T cell receptor beta chains were all obtained from the same sample, sequenced in a study of post-analysis software for immune sequencing data. Study-wide findings and caveats: Patients had higher frequencies than controls of about 5 TRBV segments, including TRBV5-6, TRBV5-1 and TRBV20-1.

Antigens of these TCRs are unknown. Every TCR beta cDNA library bore unique molecular identifiers. TCRdb re-analysed the PCR reads in MiXCR, keeping a single row per CDR3 protein. The sample contains about 770,000 distinct CDR3 sequences, 35% to 55% of which appear only once. Sequencing was performed on blood. The receptors derive from a girl between 10 and 17 years old with multiple sclerosis.

V is TRBV20-1 and J is TRBJ2-3, with 7 bases matching TRBD1. The germline CDR1 and CDR2 sequences are DFQATT and SNEGSKA (reference sequence). V gave up 3 bases and J gave up 1 base; unmatched junction bases: 7. There are 15 residues in the CDR3. The CDR3 nucleotides are TGCAGTGCTAGTACCTTAGGACAGGGCACAGATACGCAGTATTTT. Translating it yields CSASTLGQGTDTQYF.

V usage is TRBV6-2 or TRBV6-3 and J usage is TRBJ2-1; 9 nucleotides match TRBD1. Germline V lookup: CDR1 MNHEY, CDR2 SVGEGT. V dropped 5 bases and J dropped 8; count of bases not matched to a gene: 13. The CDR3 contains 16 residues. The CDR3 bases are TGTGCCAGCAGTCCGCCGGGACAGGGTAAACGCGATGAGCAGTTCTTC. Amino acid sequence: CASSPPGQGKRDEQFF.

The V gene is TRBV7-6, the J gene TRBJ2-5; 8 bases align to TRBD1. The end of the DNA is better explained by TRBJ2-7, so the J call may be wrong. Germline loops: CDR1 SGHVS, CDR2 FNYEAQ. The CDR3 covers 15 residues. In DNA, the CDR3 is TGTGCCAGCAGCTCCCGGACAGGGAAGGACTACGAGCAGTACTTC. Amino acids: CASSSRTGKDYEQYF.

This chain connects TRBV18 to TRBJ2-7; a weak D match, TRBD1 (5 bases). Germline CDR1 KGHSH, CDR2 LQKENI. The CDR3 is 17 amino acids. Trimming cost V 3 bases and J 0 bases, with 18 bases left between them. The CDR3 bases are TGTGCCAGCTCACCGAGCCCGGATAGGGGTCGCTCCTACGAGCAGTACTTC. As protein: CASSPSPDRGRSYEQYF. The full variable domain, with the rest looked up from reference TRBV18 and TRBJ2-7, is NAGVMQNPRHLVRRRGQEARLRCSPMKGHSHVYWYRQLPEEGLKFMVYLQKENIIDESGMPKERFSAEFPKEGPSILRIQQVVRGDSAAYFCASSPSPDRGRSYEQYFGPGTRLTVT.

The rearrangement links TRBV6-2 or TRBV6-3 to TRBJ2-3; TRBD1 or TRBD2 may be the D gene (5 bases each). Between the trimmed V and J ends, which lost 4 bases and 4 bases, there was a span of 18 bases. The CDR3 contains 16 residues. Germline values: CDR1 MNHEY, CDR2 SVGEGT. CDR3 in DNA: TGTGCCAGCAGTTCCTGGGCCCAATCGGGGCCAGATACGCAGTATTTT. Protein sequence: CASSSWAQSGPDTQYF.

This clonotype has a handful of counts. The rearrangement links TRBV6-5 to TRBJ2-5; 7 bases map to TRBD2. The J segment lost 5 bases and the V segment lost 8 bases, leaving 5 bases of the junction unmatched. There are 12 residues in the CDR3. CDR1 is MNHEY and CDR2 is SVGAGI in the germline V gene. The CDR3 region has the DNA TGTGCCAGCGCGGGAGTCCGGGAGACCCAGTACTTC. Translating it yields CASAGVRETQYF.

The CDR3 protein is CASSLWFPPSGSSYNEQFF. The CDR3 DNA is TGTGCCAGCAGCTTATGGTTCCCCCCTAGCGGGAGTTCCTACAATGAGCAGTTCTTC. The rearrangement joins TRBV11-2 to TRBJ2-1, with 10 nucleotides matching TRBD2. The ends lost 2 bases at V and 1 base at J; junction bases unmatched: 11. The CDR3 consists of 19 residues. The germline gives CDR1 SGHAT, CDR2 FQNNGV.

This clonotype appeared a few times. The chain has TRBV5-1 and TRBJ1-6; 7 bases align to TRBD1. CDR1 is SGHRS, CDR2 YFSETQ, per germline. The trim removed 0 bases at V and 8 bases at J, leaving 8 bases unmatched. The CDR3 loop spans 16 amino acids. The CDR3 bases are TGCGCCAGCAGCTTGGAAGTGGGACAGAAACATTCACCCCTCCACTTT. It specifies CASSLEVGQKHSPLHF.

The chain links TRBV20-1 to TRBJ2-7; D is possibly TRBD2 (6 bases). Trimming stripped 7 bases from V and 2 bases from J, with 24 bases between. Germline V gene lookup returns CDR1 DFQATT and CDR2 SNEGSKA (reference sequence). The CDR3 contains 16 residues. The chain's CDR3 is CSVDGAGGMAAYEQYF. As DNA, the CDR3 is TGCAGTGTCGATGGGGCTGGCGGGATGGCAGCCTACGAGCAGTACTTC.

The genes are TRBV7-9 and TRBJ2-1; D possibly corresponds to TRBD1 (5 bases). CDR1 is SEHNR and CDR2 is FQNEAQ in the germline V gene (reference sequence). The CDR3 totals 15 residues. V dropped 1 base and J dropped 11 bases, with 18 bases sitting between them. This CDR3 is CASSLGVLPTDKQFF. Here the CDR3 DNA reads TGTGCCAGCAGCTTAGGAGTCTTGCCGACAGACAAGCAGTTCTTC.

This clonotype was counted between two and nine times. V gene TRBV20-1 combines with J gene TRBJ1-2; no clear D. V was cut by 0 bases and J by 4 bases, with 9 bases left in between. The CDR3 is 13 amino acids. Germline CDR1 and CDR2: DFQATT and SNEGSKA (reference sequence). CDR3 protein: CSARDSAGYGYTF. In nucleotides, the CDR3 is TGCAGTGCTAGAGATTCGGCAGGCTATGGCTACACCTTC.

Points on this clonotype: At one end the junction does not follow the germline gene, possibly because of a read error. V and J are TRBV6-6 and TRBJ2-1; 7 nucleotides align to TRBD2. In germline, CDR1 is MNHNY, CDR2 SVGAGI (reference sequence). The CDR3 covers 16 residues. The CDR3 DNA reads TGTGCCGGCAGTCCTCGTGAGTGGGAGGGCAGCGATGAGCAGTTCTTC. Protein sequence: CAGSPREWEGSDEQFF.

This clonotype was picked up a small number of times. The rearrangement links TRBV15 to TRBJ2-7, with D maybe TRBD1 (6 bases). The CDR3 loop spans 13 amino acids. The V end lost 5 bases, the J end lost 7 bases, and 15 bases lay between the germline ends. CDR1 is LNHNV, CDR2 YYDKDF, per germline (reference sequence). The CDR3 region has the DNA TGTGCCACCAGCGTGGTACAGGGTGGGGAGCAGTACTTC. This sequence encodes CATSVVQGGEQYF.

A few counts support this clonotype. The chain has TRBV27 and TRBJ2-7; possible D gene TRBD2, 6 bases. Germline lookup yields CDR1 MNHEY and CDR2 SMNVEV (reference sequence). The CDR3 sequence is 15 residues long. V shed 4 bases and J shed 5 bases, with 18 bases lying between them. The CDR3 DNA is TGTGCCAGCAGTTCAACCCGGGACTTACTTAACGAGCAGTACTTC. This translates into CASSSTRDLLNEQYF.

A word on this clonotype: The junction shows a germline mismatch at one end, possibly a read error. The V call is TRBV29-1, the J call TRBJ2-5, with 9 positions matching TRBD1. Germline V gene lookup returns CDR1 SQVTM and CDR2 ANQGSEA. The CDR3 is 13 residues long. This chain's CDR3 is CSIERTGEETQYF. The CDR3 DNA reads TGCAGCATTGAAAGGACAGGGGAAGAGACCCAGTACTTC.

The V and J genes are TRBV15 and TRBJ2-1; 11 nucleotides align to TRBD2. The CDR3 loop spans 17 amino acids. With 0 bases clipped from V and 7 bases from J, the junction kept 8 bases outside the gene matches. Germline assignment: CDR1 LNHNV and CDR2 YYDKDF (reference sequence). The CDR3 DNA reads as TGTGCCACCAGCAGAGAAAAACTAGCGGGAGTTTCGAATGAGCAGTTCTTC. Its translation is CATSREKLAGVSNEQFF. Combining the CDR3 with reference TRBV15 and TRBJ2-1 gives the whole variable domain DAMVIQNPRYQVTQFGKPVTLSCSQTLNHNVMYWYQQKSSQAPKLLFHYYDKDFNNEADTPDNFQSRRPNTSFCFLDIRSPGLGDTAMYLCATSREKLAGVSNEQFFGPGTRLTVL.

The V gene is TRBV28, the J gene TRBJ2-7, with 11 bases identical to TRBD2. The germline V gene encodes CDR1 MDHEN and CDR2 SYDVKM. The CDR3 runs to 15 residues. The V gene end was trimmed by 1 base and the J gene end by 2 bases; junction bases not matched to a gene: 1. The DNA of the CDR3 is TGTGCCAGCAGTTTATTGACTAGCGGGACCTACGAGCAGTACTTC. This encodes CASSLLTSGTYEQYF.

The sample holds a few counts of this clonotype. The chain combines TRBV27 with TRBJ2-3; 16 bases line up with TRBD2. V was pared by 3 bases and J by 7 bases, with 7 bases of the junction left unmatched. The germline CDR1 and CDR2 sequences are MNHEY and SMNVEV (reference sequence). The CDR3 runs 17 residues. The CDR3 loop reads CASSLSGLAGGLYTQYF. CDR3 bases: TGTGCCAGCAGTTTGTCGGGACTAGCGGGAGGGCTATATACGCAGTATTTT.

In this sample, this clonotype turned up many times. This chain joins TRBV7-3 and TRBJ2-3; 7 positions agree with TRBD2. This CDR3 region has 15 residues. Per the germline V gene, CDR1 is SGHTA and CDR2 is FQGTGA. Trimming removed 6 bases from V and 0 bases from J; junction bases left unmatched: 6. CDR3 sequence: CASSFGGRSTDTQYF. CDR3 nucleotide sequence: TGTGCCAGCAGTTTCGGCGGGAGAAGCACAGATACGCAGTATTTT.

This clonotype was seen more than once but under ten times. The J gene is TRBJ2-5, the V gene TRBV28; D is undetermined. The J call is doubtful: the DNA matches TRBJ2-7 better. Germline CDR1 and CDR2: MDHEN and SYDVKM. This CDR3 contains 12 residues. The CDR3 protein is CASSVRTYEQYF. CDR3 DNA sequence: TGTGCCAGCAGTGTTAGAACCTACGAGCAGTACTTC.

J is TRBJ2-7 and V is TRBV6-2 or TRBV6-3; 15 bases are shared with TRBD2. Germline CDR1 MNHEY, CDR2 SVGEGT. After removal of 6 bases from V and 5 bases from J, the junction contained 2 bases not matched to a gene. The CDR3 is 14 amino acids. The CDR3 DNA follows: TGTGCCAGCAGGGGACTAGCGGGAGGCCACGAGCAGTACTTC. Translating gives CASRGLAGGHEQYF.

This clonotype showed up just a few times. The rearrangement links TRBV11-2 to TRBJ1-1; 12 nucleotides match TRBD1. After removal of 8 bases from V and 10 bases from J, the junction contained 17 bases not matched to a gene. This CDR3 is built from 16 residues. CDR1 is SGHAT and CDR2 is FQNNGV in the germline V gene. CDR3 region: CASANPGTGGAGVAFF. DNA for the CDR3: TGTGCCAGCGCCAACCCCGGGACAGGGGGCGCGGGTGTAGCTTTCTTT.

V is TRBV5-1 and J is TRBJ2-1; TRBD1 agrees at 8 bases. The CDR3 is 15 amino acids. Per the germline V gene, CDR1 is SGHRS and CDR2 is YFSETQ. The V segment lost 0 bases and the J segment 4 bases; nucleotides outside the gene matches: 3. CDR3 nucleotide sequence: TGCGCCAGCAGCTTGGAGGGACAGGTATACAATGAGCAGTTCTTC. This gives the protein CASSLEGQVYNEQFF.

The V gene is TRBV5-1, the J gene TRBJ2-7; TRBD1 is a possible D gene (5 bases). Germline CDR1 is SGHRS and CDR2 is YFSETQ. V was trimmed by 1 base and J by 3 bases, leaving 23 bases between them. CDR3 length equals 18 residues. CDR3 sequence reads: CASSLTPQGRVGGYEQYF. CDR3 bases: TGCGCCAGCAGCTTGACTCCTCAGGGCAGGGTTGGTGGCTACGAGCAGTACTTC.

The chain links TRBV5-1 to TRBJ1-6; D remains unclear. Germline V gene lookup returns CDR1 SGHRS and CDR2 YFSETQ. The CDR3 covers 18 residues. Trimming removed 4 bases from V and 4 bases from J, with 21 bases in between. The CDR3 loop is CASSQVQPGENYNSPLHF. CDR3 nucleotide sequence: TGCGCCAGCAGCCAGGTCCAGCCGGGCGAAAATTATAATTCACCCCTCCACTTT.

The chain is built from TRBV7-9 and TRBJ2-4; D is ambiguous. This CDR3 has 16 amino acids. In germline, CDR1 is SEHNR, CDR2 FQNEAQ (reference sequence). V was pared by 2 bases and J by 1 base, with 12 bases between. CDR3 coding DNA: TGTGCCAGCAGCTTAACGGGCGGCCTCGCCAAAAACATTCAGTACTTC. This codes for CASSLTGGLAKNIQYF. The variable domain in full, completed from reference TRBV7-9 and TRBJ2-4, reads DTGVSQNPRHKITKRGQNVTFRCDPISEHNRLYWYRQTLGQGPEFLTYFQNEAQLEKSRLLSDRFSAERPKGSFSTLEIQRTEQGDSAMYLCASSLTGGLAKNIQYFGAGTRLSVL.

The sample holds a few counts of this clonotype. At one end, the junction sequence differs from germline, possibly due to a read error. The chain is built from TRBV12-3 or TRBV12-4 and TRBJ2-7; 9 nucleotides agree with TRBD1. The CDR3 runs 14 residues. Here the CDR3 DNA reads TGTGCCGGCAGAGGGGACAGGGTTACCTACGAGCAGTACTTC. Protein: CAGRGDRVTYEQYF.

The V call is TRBV6-1, the J call TRBJ2-5; tentative D call: TRBD1 (6 bases). The CDR3 extends over 16 amino acids. Germline V gives CDR1 MNHNS, CDR2 SASEGT. Trimming stripped 2 bases from V and 5 bases from J, with 18 bases between. The CDR3 DNA follows: TGTGCCAGCAGTGAATTTCAGGGGAGAATAGGGGAGACCCAGTACTTC. As protein: CASSEFQGRIGETQYF.